One sample yielded the 3 T cell receptor beta chains listed below, sequenced in a study of T cells after posttransplantation cyclophosphamide (dated by TCRdb to about 2016). Library preparation employed the immunoSEQ multiplex PCR assay. TCRdb retrieved this table from immuneACCESS and kept in-frame rearrangements only. Not all clones are present; in checked studies, unresolved V genes account for under half, and no reason is known for the remainder. The sample data list more than 100 clones, and approximately 75% of these were observed just once. Of the sample, approximately 16% is held by the ten largest clones. The treatment or condition label, as the study defines it: high-dose cyclophosphamide on days +3 and +4 as single-agent GVHD prophylaxis. Busulfan and fludarabine conditioning, a related or unrelated marrow graft, and cyclophosphamide on days +3 and +4 were given to PTCy patients. The material sequenced was CD8+ T cells sorted from PBMCs, taken after an allogeneic stem cell transplant with post-transplant cyclophosphamide. The receptors stem from a female patient younger than 45 who received an allogeneic stem cell transplant from a related donor, was CMV-positive, and had no GVHD. Some T cells may originate with the graft donor following a transplant.

The chain links TRBV5-6 to TRBJ2-7; weak D call: TRBD1 (5 bases). Between the trimmed V and J ends, which lost 3 bases and 9 bases, there was a span of 16 bases. Germline CDR1 is SGHDT and CDR2 is YYEEEE. This CDR3 is built from 13 residues. CDR3 in DNA: TGTGCCAGCAGCTCAGGACATTCCCCTCGGCAGTACTTC. The encoded protein is CASSSGHSPRQYF.

This clone was seen once. V usage is TRBV4-1 and J usage is TRBJ1-1; no definite D call. V was clipped by 5 bases and J by 2 bases, with 12 bases between them. The CDR3 has 14 residues. Germline V gene sequence: CDR1 MGHRA, CDR2 YSYEKL. CDR3 residues: CASSSLTSNTEAFF. The CDR3 coding sequence is TGCGCCAGCAGCTCCTTGACATCTAACACTGAAGCTTTCTTT.

The table lists this clone with a count of one. The chain uses TRBV5-1 and TRBJ1-2, with 9 bases that match TRBD1. The CDR3 totals 17 residues. V was pared by 5 bases and J by 6 bases, with 17 bases of the junction left unmatched. Germline V gives CDR1 SGHRS, CDR2 YFSETQ. This CDR3 reads CASSQAKTGGSTDGYTF. CDR3 nucleotides: TGCGCCAGCAGTCAAGCCAAGACAGGGGGTTCAACGGATGGCTACACCTTC.